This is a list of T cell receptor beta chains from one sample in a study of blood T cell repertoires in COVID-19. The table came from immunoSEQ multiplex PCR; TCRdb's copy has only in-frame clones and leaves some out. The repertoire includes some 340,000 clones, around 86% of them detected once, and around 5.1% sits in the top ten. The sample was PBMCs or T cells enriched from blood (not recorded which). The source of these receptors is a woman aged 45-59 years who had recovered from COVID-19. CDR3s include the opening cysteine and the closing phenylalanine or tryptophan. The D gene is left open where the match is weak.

CDR3 protein: CASSIGGGQGDEQYF
CDR3 length: 15
D gene: .
V gene: TRBV19

CDR3 protein: CAWRVRGVNYGYTF
CDR3 length: 14
D gene: TRBD1
V gene: TRBV30

CDR3 protein: CASSSQGQGVYEQYF
CDR3 length: 15
D gene: TRBD1
V gene: TRBV5-4

CDR3 protein: CASGPGQGILTDTQYF
CDR3 length: 16
D gene: TRBD1
V gene: TRBV5-1

CDR3 protein: CASSRLGSTDTQYF
CDR3 length: 14
D gene: .
V gene: TRBV7-9

CDR3 protein: CASSLTGGQTNEQFF
CDR3 length: 15
D gene: TRBD1
V gene: TRBV7-8

CDR3 protein: CASSLWLAGGPQNTGELFF
CDR3 length: 19
D gene: TRBD2
V gene: TRBV5-1

CDR3 protein: CASSQVGDTEAFF
CDR3 length: 13
D gene: .
V gene: TRBV4-2

CDR3 protein: CASILTGALMNTEAFF
CDR3 length: 16
D gene: TRBD1
V gene: TRBV2

CDR3 protein: CASSQEGHQGMNSPLHF
CDR3 length: 17
D gene: .
V gene: TRBV3-1/TRBV3-2

CDR3 protein: CASSYPYLAGVPRTGELFF
CDR3 length: 19
D gene: TRBD2
V gene: TRBV6-2/TRBV6-3

CDR3 protein: CASSIDHGRVQPQHF
CDR3 length: 15
D gene: .
V gene: TRBV19

CDR3 protein: CASSLASGAYNSPLHF
CDR3 length: 16
D gene: .
V gene: TRBV5-4

CDR3 protein: CASSPAGPLARPQHF
CDR3 length: 15
D gene: .
V gene: TRBV6-2/TRBV6-3

CDR3 protein: CAWSQQVRGYNEQFF
CDR3 length: 15
D gene: .
V gene: TRBV30

CDR3 protein: CASSRDFVYEQYF
CDR3 length: 13
D gene: .
V gene: TRBV7-8

CDR3 protein: CASSLRGRDEKLFF
CDR3 length: 14
D gene: TRBD1
V gene: TRBV5-6

CDR3 protein: CASSLRSNQPQHF
CDR3 length: 13
D gene: .
V gene: TRBV19

CDR3 protein: CAWRRDRGFSEQYF
CDR3 length: 14
D gene: TRBD1
V gene: TRBV30

CDR3 protein: CANYNPGQGVYGYTF
CDR3 length: 15
D gene: TRBD1
V gene: TRBV28

CDR3 protein: CAWRLAGSTDTQYF
CDR3 length: 14
D gene: TRBD2
V gene: TRBV30

CDR3 protein: CASSQETVIATNEKLFF
CDR3 length: 17
D gene: .
V gene: TRBV14

CDR3 protein: CASSFGLAGEQYF
CDR3 length: 13
D gene: .
V gene: TRBV12-3/TRBV12-4

CDR3 protein: CASRGQGALNEQFF
CDR3 length: 14
D gene: TRBD1
V gene: TRBV5-4

CDR3 protein: CASSLSSASYNEQFF
CDR3 length: 15
D gene: .
V gene: TRBV5-5

CDR3 protein: CASSQGAEAFF
CDR3 length: 11
D gene: TRBD1
V gene: TRBV19

CDR3 protein: CASSYAPGQSYEQYF
CDR3 length: 15
D gene: TRBD1
V gene: TRBV6-5

CDR3 protein: CASSQGFGTVTGGRNGGYTF
CDR3 length: 20
D gene: TRBD1
V gene: TRBV4-2

CDR3 protein: CASSYSILETYF
CDR3 length: 12
D gene: .
V gene: TRBV6-2/TRBV6-3

CDR3 protein: CAWSDDRSSYNSPLHF
CDR3 length: 16
D gene: .
V gene: TRBV30

CDR3 protein: CSASLAGSNEAFF
CDR3 length: 13
D gene: .
V gene: TRBV20-1

CDR3 protein: CASSYGLAGGRYNEQFF
CDR3 length: 17
D gene: TRBD2
V gene: TRBV5-1

CDR3 protein: CASSLASGVTEAFF
CDR3 length: 14
D gene: .
V gene: TRBV28

CDR3 protein: CASRPRGQRIHNEQFF
CDR3 length: 16
D gene: .
V gene: TRBV12-2

CDR3 protein: CASSLAPGQTGEQFF
CDR3 length: 15
D gene: TRBD1
V gene: TRBV7-2

CDR3 protein: CSVVQGQGGYGYTF
CDR3 length: 14
D gene: TRBD1
V gene: TRBV29-1

CDR3 protein: CASSMGRGDTEAFF
CDR3 length: 14
D gene: .
V gene: TRBV19

CDR3 protein: CASSLTGGGYTF
CDR3 length: 12
D gene: TRBD1
V gene: TRBV11-3

CDR3 protein: CASGIGGTDTQYF
CDR3 length: 13
D gene: .
V gene: TRBV5-1

CDR3 protein: CSVDSAGLSSGRPRPSYNEQFF
CDR3 length: 22
D gene: TRBD2
V gene: TRBV29-1

CDR3 protein: CASSQDRGGTYGYTF
CDR3 length: 15
D gene: .
V gene: TRBV3-1/TRBV3-2

CDR3 protein: CASSKEATGELFF
CDR3 length: 13
D gene: .
V gene: TRBV2

CDR3 protein: CSVSSGSTGELFF
CDR3 length: 13
D gene: TRBD2
V gene: TRBV29-1

CDR3 protein: CASSIAGTSGNNEQFF
CDR3 length: 16
D gene: TRBD2
V gene: TRBV5-1

CDR3 protein: CASSPDWDRGGKLFF
CDR3 length: 15
D gene: TRBD1
V gene: TRBV7-9

CDR3 protein: CASRSGQGSSGANVLTF
CDR3 length: 17
D gene: TRBD1
V gene: TRBV5-1

CDR3 protein: CATSRDLGGNSPLHF
CDR3 length: 15
D gene: .
V gene: TRBV15

CDR3 protein: CASSLGGPDTEAFF
CDR3 length: 14
D gene: .
V gene: TRBV7-9

CDR3 protein: CAISGPGGASKAYNEQFF
CDR3 length: 18
D gene: .
V gene: TRBV10-3

CDR3 protein: CASSKESGGARNTF
CDR3 length: 14
D gene: .
V gene: TRBV7-9

CDR3 protein: CASTHLRGTQETQYF
CDR3 length: 15
D gene: .
V gene: TRBV6-5

CDR3 protein: CASSWTGDMGGYTF
CDR3 length: 14
D gene: TRBD1
V gene: TRBV2

CDR3 protein: CASRGTDNSPLHF
CDR3 length: 13
D gene: TRBD1
V gene: TRBV6-5

CDR3 protein: CASSQTGYNSPLHF
CDR3 length: 14
D gene: TRBD1
V gene: TRBV27